This T cell receptor (beta chain) stems from a study of T cells after yellow fever vaccination. Overall study: SMART-Seq v4 Ultra Low Input prepared libraries from low-cell fractions.

This clonotype was seen more than once but under ten times. Its antigen remains unknown. This CDR3 is built from 16 residues. J gave up 7 bases and V 6 bases, and 9 bases lay outside the gene matches. CDR1 and CDR2 from the germline V gene are MNHEY and SVGEGT. MiXCR, run by TCRdb on the 5' RACE reads, gives a single entry per CDR3 protein. The table has 400,000 or so distinct CDR3 sequences, under 20% seen once. Study observations and caveats: Though weaker, the secondary response peaked faster, on day 5 versus 15.

V is TRBV6-2 or TRBV6-3 and J is TRBJ2-2; 12 bases agree with TRBD2. The TCR was taken from a man younger than 30 who received the YFV17D yellow fever vaccine. This specimen consisted of PBMCs, obtained before the yellow fever booster vaccination. CDR3 nucleotide sequence: TGTGCCAGCAGCCCACCGACTAGCGGGGGCGTCGGGGAGCTGTTTTTT. Its protein is CASSPPTSGGVGELFF.